These 7 T cell receptor beta chains originate from one sample sequenced in a study of shared clonotypes between healthy human individuals. CD8 cells classed as naive were CD45RO-negative and positively selected for CCR7, excluding terminally differentiated effector memory CD45RA+ cells. The repertoire was sequenced with immunoSEQ multiplex PCR; TCRdb's copy has only in-frame clones and lacks some. Altogether about 2 million clones are present, around 96% being singletons, with the ten largest covering around 1.1%. The sequencing sample was made of naive CD8+ T cells sorted from blood. These receptors all come from a man between 18 and 35 years old in good health.

The chain has TRBV30 and TRBJ1-1; D remains ambiguous. Trimming left V 2 bases short and J 1 base short, with 8 bases between. The CDR3 extends over 13 amino acids. Germline V gene data show CDR1 as GTSNPN and CDR2 as SVGIG (reference sequence). The DNA of the CDR3 is TGTGCCTGGAGTCATCTTAGGAACACTGAAGCTTTCTTT. Amino acids: CAWSHLRNTEAFF.

The genes are TRBV6-1 and TRBJ1-6; a weak D match, TRBD1 (5 bases). There are 15 residues in the CDR3. The ends were cut back, 2 bases at V and 8 bases at J, with 13 bases in the middle. Per germline, CDR1 MNHNS and CDR2 SASEGT. CDR3 amino acids: CASSERQGGHSPLHF. In nucleotides, the CDR3 is TGTGCCAGCAGTGAACGGCAGGGAGGGCATTCACCCCTCCACTTT.

To note about this clone: The sample has other DNA sequences that encode this CDR3 too. This chain connects TRBV6-5 to TRBJ2-2, with 7 bases identical to TRBD2. The CDR3 contains 12 residues. V was clipped by 6 bases and J by 7 bases; unmatched bases: 2. The germline CDR1 and CDR2 sequences are MNHEY and SVGAGI. The DNA for the CDR3 is TGTGCCAGCAGGTCGGGGGGCGGGGAGCTGTTTTTT. Translated, it gives CASRSGGGELFF.

The DNA of the CDR3 is TGTGCCAGCAGCCATCCTGACTATTATGAAAAACTGTTTTTT. The encoded protein is CASSHPDYYEKLFF. The rearrangement uses TRBV7-9 and TRBJ1-4, with unresolved D. V dropped 5 bases and J dropped 6 bases, with 13 bases sitting between them. Germline-derived CDR1 and CDR2 are SEHNR and FQNEAQ (reference sequence). This CDR3 is 14 amino acids long.

CDR3: CASSFSVGIIDEQYF. The CDR3 coding sequence is TGTGCCAGCAGCTTCTCCGTAGGAATAATCGACGAGCAGTACTTC. V usage is TRBV5-8 and J usage is TRBJ2-7, with D hard to call. Trimming left V 2 bases short and J 5 bases short, with 17 bases between. Germline-derived CDR1 and CDR2 are SGHTS and YDEGEE. This CDR3 is 15 amino acids long.

The J gene is TRBJ1-5, the V gene TRBV19, with D possibly matching TRBD1 (6 bases). Trimming stripped 7 bases from V and 6 bases from J, with 19 bases between. The germline V gene has CDR1 LNHDA and CDR2 SQIVND (reference sequence). The CDR3 consists of 15 residues. The CDR3 sequence is CASTQVPGALQPQHF. Written as DNA, the CDR3 is TGTGCCAGTACCCAAGTACCGGGGGCCCTTCAGCCCCAGCATTTT.

Of note for this clone: Other DNA sequences from this sample encode an identical CDR3 as well. CDR3 in amino acids: CASSLASGSSYEQYF. CDR3 DNA: TGTGCCAGCAGCTTGGCCAGCGGAAGCTCCTACGAGCAGTACTTC. This chain links TRBV5-5 with TRBJ2-7; tentatively, D is TRBD2 (5 bases). The CDR3 is made up of 15 amino acids. V lost 0 bases and J 0 bases, leaving 10 bases between the germline ends. Germline V CDR1 and CDR2: SGHKS, YYEKEE (reference sequence).